The TCR beta chain described here comes from a study of early T cells in non-severe SARS-CoV-2 infection. The study, taken as a whole, reports: Anti-spike CD8 specificities were favored by VDJdb matching, whose results missed private and CD4 specificities.

In regard to this clonotype: Its matching antigen is unknown.

This CDR3 spans 16 amino acids. V lost 3 bases to trimming and J lost 2 bases, with 14 bases between them. Germline V gene lookup returns CDR1 SGHAT and CDR2 FQDESV (reference sequence). In the library, individual cDNA molecules carried attached unique molecular identifiers. In TCRdb, the 5' RACE reads were re-called with MiXCR into one record per CDR3 protein. Found here are more than 80,000 distinct CDR3 sequences, 8% to 13% of them singletons; the top ten hold approximately 5.4%. The TCR was taken from an adult who was a healthcare worker with PCR-confirmed SARS-CoV-2 infection or an uninfected control (not recorded which). The chain joins TRBV11-1 to TRBJ2-1, with D hard to call. The sample consisted of whole blood. CDR3 region: CASSFLPGVPYNEQFF. In DNA form, the CDR3 reads TGTGCCAGCAGCTTTCTTCCTGGGGTTCCCTACAATGAGCAGTTCTTC.